This TCR beta chain was identified in a study of PD-L1 blockade in urothelial cancer. Study summary: The authors examined blood 3 weeks (second dose) and 6 weeks after treatment start.

Profiling relied on immunoSEQ multiplex PCR, and the TCRdb table lists in-frame clones only, not all of them. This table holds about 56,000 clones, approximately 83% found once. The sample's time point: pretreatment peripheral blood. Patients' urothelial carcinoma was locally advanced or metastatic. Anywhere from 1 to 8 samples came from each patient, spanning pretreatment and on-treatment. This specimen was PBMCs, taken around atezolizumab (anti-PD-L1) treatment. The receptor's source is a man in his 70s with urothelial cancer.

CDR3 bases: TGTGCCAGCTCACCTCCCTTGGACAGGGCAAAGCAGTTCTTC. The encoded protein is CASSPPLDRAKQFF. The rearrangement joins TRBV18 to TRBJ2-1; TRBD1 matches 8 bases. With 3 bases clipped from V and 11 bases from J, the junction kept 9 bases outside the gene matches. The CDR3 runs to 14 residues. The germline V gene encodes CDR1 KGHSH and CDR2 LQKENI.